These T cell receptor beta chains were read from a single sample in a study of OX40 agonist ivuxolimab in advanced cancers. Profiling relied on immunoSEQ multiplex PCR, and the TCRdb table lists in-frame clones only, not all of them. Here the sample spans about 59,000 clones, 87% being singletons. The sample here was CD4+ or CD8+ T cells sorted from blood, taken in a trial of the OX40 agonist ivuxolimab. These TCRs come from an adult with an advanced solid tumor such as melanoma, head and neck, liver or kidney cancer. Both conserved end residues are part of each CDR3. D genes are given only for firm matches. Where a row states a size, it is once, few, many or the class of an expanded clone; other rows omit it.

clone_size: once
v_call: TRBV5-1
j_call: TRBJ2-5
d_call: TRBD2
cdr3_nt: TGCGCCAGCAGCTTGACCCCCAGAGCGGGGGGTCAAGAGACCCAGTACTTC
cdr3_aa: CASSLTPRAGGQETQYF

clone_size: NA
v_call: TRBV10-1
j_call: TRBJ2-5
d_call: TRBD1
cdr3_nt: TGCGCCAGCAGTGAGTCTGGGACAGGCATAAAGACCCAGTACTTC
cdr3_aa: CASSESGTGIKTQYF

clone_size: NA
v_call: TRBV2
j_call: TRBJ1-3
d_call: TRBD1
cdr3_nt: TGTGCCAGCAAGGACAGGACCTCTGGAAACACCATATATTTT
cdr3_aa: CASKDRTSGNTIYF

clone_size: NA
v_call: TRBV30
j_call: TRBJ1-2
d_call: NA
cdr3_nt: TGTGCCTGGAGTTTAACTACCTCAGGGGGCTACACCTTC
cdr3_aa: CAWSLTTSGGYTF

clone_size: NA
v_call: TRBV7-9
j_call: TRBJ1-3
d_call: NA
cdr3_nt: TGTGCCAGCAGCTTCGGGGGCGACACCATATATTTT
cdr3_aa: CASSFGGDTIYF

clone_size: once
v_call: TRBV9
j_call: TRBJ2-1
d_call: NA
cdr3_nt: TGTGCCAGCAGCGTGGGAGGAGGGGGAAACAATGAGCAGTTCTTC
cdr3_aa: CASSVGGGGNNEQFF

clone_size: NA
v_call: TRBV7-2
j_call: TRBJ1-2
d_call: NA
cdr3_nt: TGTGCCAGCAGCCCTGGGAGTGCCCCTAACTATGGCTACACCTTC
cdr3_aa: CASSPGSAPNYGYTF

clone_size: NA
v_call: TRBV28
j_call: TRBJ1-1
d_call: NA
cdr3_nt: TGTGCCAGCAGTTTGTTTTGGGGAGACACTGAAGCTTTCTTT
cdr3_aa: CASSLFWGDTEAFF

clone_size: NA
v_call: TRBV5-1
j_call: TRBJ1-1
d_call: TRBD1
cdr3_nt: TGCGCCAGCAGCTTTGGACAGGGGGTCTTAAAAAAATCGGCTTTCTTT
cdr3_aa: CASSFGQGVLKKSAFF

clone_size: NA
v_call: TRBV9
j_call: TRBJ2-2
d_call: TRBD2
cdr3_nt: TGTGCCAGCAGCGCGAGCGGGGGGGCCTTGGTCGGGGAGCTGTTTTTT
cdr3_aa: CASSASGGALVGELFF

clone_size: NA
v_call: TRBV5-5
j_call: TRBJ2-3
d_call: TRBD2
cdr3_nt: TGTGCCAGCAGCTTGGGTGCGGGGGGGAATACGCAGTATTTT
cdr3_aa: CASSLGAGGNTQYF

clone_size: NA
v_call: TRBV5-1
j_call: TRBJ2-1
d_call: TRBD2
cdr3_nt: TGCGCCAGCAGCCTGGAAGCGGGGAGCAATGAGCAGTTCTTC
cdr3_aa: CASSLEAGSNEQFF

clone_size: NA
v_call: TRBV19
j_call: TRBJ1-5
d_call: TRBD1
cdr3_nt: TGTGCCAGTAGTTTCTCAGGGGGCCATCAGCCCCAGCATTTT
cdr3_aa: CASSFSGGHQPQHF

clone_size: NA
v_call: TRBV28
j_call: TRBJ2-1
d_call: TRBD2
cdr3_nt: TGTGCCAGCAGTTTATTTCCCGGGACTAGTTTAATCTACAATGAGCAGTTCTTC
cdr3_aa: CASSLFPGTSLIYNEQFF

clone_size: NA
v_call: TRBV11-2
j_call: TRBJ2-7
d_call: NA
cdr3_nt: TGTGCCAGCAGCTTAGATATAAACAGCGGCTACGAGCAGTACTTC
cdr3_aa: CASSLDINSGYEQYF

clone_size: once
v_call: TRBV5-1
j_call: TRBJ1-1
d_call: TRBD1
cdr3_nt: TGCGCCAGCAGCTGGGGGACAGGGGGATTCACTGAAGCTTTCTTT
cdr3_aa: CASSWGTGGFTEAFF

clone_size: once
v_call: TRBV6-5
j_call: TRBJ2-3
d_call: NA
cdr3_nt: TGTGCCAGCAGTTACCAAGGGTACCCTAGCACAGATACGCAGTATTTT
cdr3_aa: CASSYQGYPSTDTQYF

clone_size: NA
v_call: TRBV19
j_call: TRBJ1-3
d_call: NA
cdr3_nt: TGTGCCAGTAGTATTCTTGACAGGCTCTCTGGAAACACCATATATTTT
cdr3_aa: CASSILDRLSGNTIYF

clone_size: NA
v_call: TRBV5-4
j_call: TRBJ2-7
d_call: TRBD1
cdr3_nt: TGTGCCAGCAGCCCCCAGGGGGCCTCCTACGAGCAGTACTTC
cdr3_aa: CASSPQGASYEQYF

clone_size: medium-sized
v_call: TRBV4-3
j_call: TRBJ1-5
d_call: NA
cdr3_nt: TGCGCCAGCAGCCAAGGATTTAGAGGGCCCCAGCATTTT
cdr3_aa: CASSQGFRGPQHF

clone_size: NA
v_call: TRBV4-3
j_call: TRBJ2-7
d_call: NA
cdr3_nt: TGCGCCAGCAGCCAGGACACAGGGACGTACGAGCAGTACTTC
cdr3_aa: CASSQDTGTYEQYF

clone_size: NA
v_call: TRBV7-2
j_call: TRBJ2-7
d_call: NA
cdr3_nt: TGTGCCAGCAGCTTAGTCCCAGGTTTCTCCTACGAGCAGTACTTC
cdr3_aa: CASSLVPGFSYEQYF

clone_size: NA
v_call: TRBV5-1
j_call: TRBJ2-3
d_call: TRBD2
cdr3_nt: TGCGCCAGCAGCGCGGGGGGGTATAGCACAGATACGCAGTATTTT
cdr3_aa: CASSAGGYSTDTQYF

clone_size: NA
v_call: TRBV27
j_call: TRBJ2-1
d_call: TRBD2
cdr3_nt: TGTGCCAGCATACGGCGGGGGGGCCTGGGGGAGCAGTTCTTC
cdr3_aa: CASIRRGGLGEQFF

clone_size: NA
v_call: TRBV7-9
j_call: TRBJ2-7
d_call: NA
cdr3_nt: TGTGCCAGCAGCTTGGTCCCTTACGAGCAGTACTTC
cdr3_aa: CASSLVPYEQYF

clone_size: few
v_call: TRBV2
j_call: TRBJ2-5
d_call: NA
cdr3_nt: TGTGCCAGCAGGGGCGGGATGGAGGAGACCCAGTACTTC
cdr3_aa: CASRGGMEETQYF

clone_size: NA
v_call: TRBV28
j_call: TRBJ2-7
d_call: TRBD2
cdr3_nt: TGTGCCAGCAGTCCGGCTGGGGCGGGAGGAACCTACGAGCAGTACTTC
cdr3_aa: CASSPAGAGGTYEQYF